This TCR beta chain originates from a study of cytomegalovirus exposure and HLA in healthy donors. General study findings and limits: First-cohort TCR clusters were later found to tend to co-occur in the approximately 120 validation repertoires.

This CDR3 comprises 14 residues. CDR1 is SGHDT and CDR2 is YYEEEE in the germline V gene. Trimming shortened V by 4 bases and J by 6 bases, and 16 bases separated the two germline ends. Produced via immunoSEQ multiplex PCR; TCRdb's table is partial and in-frame only. Of approximately 90,000 clones listed, 96% are singletons. Points on this clone: Its specificity is not known.

The donors were members of the validation cohort, which comprised around 110 subjects and was separate from the first cohort of 666 subjects. The V call is TRBV5-6, the J call TRBJ1-1; D is perhaps TRBD1 (6 bases). The source is a man between 18 and 29 years old in good health and CMV-seronegative. The sample taken for sequencing was PBMCs. The CDR3 DNA sequence: TGTGCCAGCAGCCCGGGAACAGGGTCGTCTGAAGCTTTCTTT. Its protein is CASSPGTGSSEAFF. The full variable domain, completed using reference TRBV5-6 and TRBJ1-1, is DAGVTQSPTHLIKTRGQQVTLRCSPKSGHDTVSWYQQALGQGPQFIFQYYEEEERQRGNFPDRFSGHQFPNYSSELNVNALLLGDSALYLCASSPGTGSSEAFFGQGTRLTVV.